This entry lists 11 T cell receptor beta chains sequenced from one sample in a study of cytomegalovirus exposure and HLA in healthy donors. The primer mix had 60 Vbeta and 13 Jbeta primers. Clones were sequenced by immunoSEQ multiplex PCR, and TCRdb holds only the in-frame ones, with some missing. Its table records 20,000 to 25,000 clones. The sequenced sample was PBMCs. The receptors here all came from a male donor in good health and CMV-seropositive.

The CDR3: CASSQDQEDRGYEQYF. The CDR3 nucleotides read TGTGCCAGCAGCCAAGATCAGGAGGACAGGGGCTACGAGCAGTACTTC. The rearrangement joins TRBV14 to TRBJ2-7; 9 bases are a match to TRBD1. With 0 bases clipped from V and 3 bases from J, the junction kept 6 bases outside the gene matches. CDR3 size: 16 residues. The V gene's germline CDR1 is SGHDN and CDR2 FVKESK.

The chain joins TRBV7-6 to TRBJ2-1, with 10 bases identical to TRBD1. This CDR3 region has 18 residues. CDR1 and CDR2 (germline): SGHVS, FNYEAQ. J gave up 7 bases and V 5 bases, and 17 bases lay outside the gene matches. CDR3: CASSRSGVGQGLGNEQFF. DNA for the CDR3: TGTGCCAGCAGCCGGAGTGGGGTGGGACAGGGGCTGGGAAATGAGCAGTTCTTC.

The chain uses TRBV4-1 and TRBJ2-7; possibly TRBD1 for D (6 bases). This CDR3 spans 15 amino acids. V lost 6 bases and J lost 0, with 15 bases in between. CDR1 is MGHRA, CDR2 YSYEKL, per germline. DNA for the CDR3: TGCGCCAGCAGACGTTATACAGGGAGCTCCTACGAGCAGTACTTC. This gives the protein CASRRYTGSSYEQYF.

The rearrangement links TRBV5-6 to TRBJ1-2; 9 bases map to TRBD1. With V trimmed by 4 bases and J by 7 bases, 8 bases remained unmatched. CDR1 and CDR2 (germline): SGHDT, YYEEEE. This CDR3 region has 14 residues. The CDR3 sequence is CASSPWDREVGYTF. Here the CDR3 DNA reads TGTGCCAGCAGCCCCTGGGACAGGGAAGTTGGCTACACCTTC. The full variable domain, with the rest looked up from reference TRBV5-6 and TRBJ1-2, is DAGVTQSPTHLIKTRGQQVTLRCSPKSGHDTVSWYQQALGQGPQFIFQYYEEEERQRGNFPDRFSGHQFPNYSSELNVNALLLGDSALYLCASSPWDREVGYTFGSGTRLTVV.

In the case of this clone: A read error may account for a junction end that differs from germline. V is TRBV7-9 and J is TRBJ1-5, with unresolved D. The germline gives CDR1 SEHNR, CDR2 FQNEAQ (reference sequence). This CDR3 comprises 13 residues. The CDR3 nucleotides read TGTGCCAGCAGCGTAGAGGGAGATCAGACCCAGCATTTT. Translating gives CASSVEGDQTQHF.

J is TRBJ2-1 and V is TRBV18; TRBD1 aligns across 8 bases. This CDR3 region has 14 residues. The germline V gene encodes CDR1 KGHSH and CDR2 LQKENI. Trimming removed 5 bases from V and 5 bases from J; junction bases left unmatched: 5. The CDR3 region is CASSANRGDNEQFF. The CDR3 region has the DNA TGTGCCAGCTCAGCCAACAGGGGGGACAATGAGCAGTTCTTC. Full variable domain (outside the CDR3, taken from reference TRBV18 and TRBJ2-1): NAGVMQNPRHLVRRRGQEARLRCSPMKGHSHVYWYRQLPEEGLKFMVYLQKENIIDESGMPKERFSAEFPKEGPSILRIQQVVRGDSAAYFCASSANRGDNEQFFGPGTRLTVL.

The rearrangement uses TRBV5-4 and TRBJ1-2; D call uncertain. The CDR3 length is 16 residues. V was trimmed by 0 bases and J by 4 bases, leaving 16 bases between them. The germline V gene has CDR1 SGHNT and CDR2 YYREEE (reference sequence). CDR3 nucleotide sequence: TGTGCCAGCAGCTTGGGGGGTGCGGGTACCCTCTATGGCTACACCTTC. It codes for CASSLGGAGTLYGYTF.

V is TRBV5-1 and J is TRBJ1-1; 10 bases line up with TRBD1. CDR1 and CDR2 from the germline V gene are SGHRS and YFSETQ. There are 17 residues in the CDR3. J was trimmed by 3 bases and V by 3 bases; bases with no gene match: 11. CDR3 region: CASSSGTGARGDTEAFF. CDR3 nucleotides: TGCGCCAGCAGCTCCGGGACAGGGGCGAGAGGGGACACTGAAGCTTTCTTT.

The chain links TRBV6-5 to TRBJ1-5; 7 positions match TRBD1. Germline-derived CDR1 and CDR2 are MNHEY and SVGAGI. The CDR3 has 14 residues. V was clipped by 5 bases and J by 6 bases; unmatched bases: 7. CDR3 DNA: TGTGCCAGCAGTCCGACAGGGATTGGTCAGCCCCAGCATTTT. Protein sequence: CASSPTGIGQPQHF.

The chain combines TRBV9 with TRBJ2-3; D is possibly TRBD2 (5 bases). Germline V CDR1 and CDR2: SGDLS, YYNGEE. The CDR3 runs to 15 residues. V shed 4 bases and J shed 0 bases, with 12 bases lying between them. DNA of the CDR3: TGTGCCAGCAGCCGGGGTGGTCTGAGCACAGATACGCAGTATTTT. This translates into CASSRGGLSTDTQYF.

The rearrangement uses TRBV6-1 and TRBJ2-7; 8 bases are a match to TRBD1. The CDR3 has 14 amino acids. Per germline, CDR1 MNHNS and CDR2 SASEGT. The trim removed 6 bases at V and 5 bases at J, leaving 9 bases unmatched. The CDR3 DNA reads TGTGCCAGCAGAATGACAGGGGTTCCCCACGAGCAGTACTTC. It yields the protein CASRMTGVPHEQYF.